This is a list of T cell receptor beta chains from one sample in a study of blood T cell repertoires in COVID-19. Profiled with immunoSEQ multiplex PCR; TCRdb holds only in-frame clones, not every one. The data show 250,000 to 350,000 clones, 90% seen once. The sample was peripheral blood. These receptors all come from a woman aged 30 to 39 with COVID-19, enrolled during active disease. Both conserved end residues are part of each CDR3. Fields, in order: D gene, clone size, V gene, J gene, CDR3 length, CDR3 DNA, CDR3 protein. The D gene is left open where the match is weak. A row's size may be missing; if present it is once, few, many or a size class.

D: -
size: -
V: TRBV4-1
J: TRBJ2-2
length: 16
DNA: TGCGCCAGCAGCCAAGATCAGGGCCTGCTAAAAAGGGAGCTGTTTTTT
CDR3: CASSQDQGLLKRELFF

D: TRBD2
size: once
V: TRBV5-6
J: TRBJ2-7
length: 14
DNA: TGTGCCAGCAGCTTGACTAGCGGGCCCGTGGAGCAGTACTTC
CDR3: CASSLTSGPVEQYF

D: TRBD1
size: -
V: TRBV10-2
J: TRBJ1-6
length: 14
DNA: TGCGCCAGCAGCGCGGGACAGAGTAATTCACCCCTCCACTTT
CDR3: CASSAGQSNSPLHF

D: TRBD1
size: few
V: TRBV19
J: TRBJ1-2
length: 14
DNA: TGTGCCACCTCTGACAGGGGGCCGAACTATGGCTACACCTTC
CDR3: CATSDRGPNYGYTF

D: -
size: -
V: TRBV7-3
J: TRBJ2-3
length: 15
DNA: TGTGCCAGCACCCCAAGGGGACAAAGCACAGATACGCAGTATTTT
CDR3: CASTPRGQSTDTQYF

D: TRBD1
size: once
V: TRBV24-1
J: TRBJ1-1
length: 16
DNA: TGTGCCACCAGTGATTCTCGGACAGGACAGAACACTGAAGCTTTCTTT
CDR3: CATSDSRTGQNTEAFF

D: -
size: -
V: TRBV19
J: TRBJ1-1
length: 13
DNA: TGTGCCAGTAGTATCAGTCAGCGAACAGAAGCTTTCTTT
CDR3: CASSISQRTEAFF

D: TRBD1
size: -
V: TRBV19
J: TRBJ2-7
length: 14
DNA: TGTGCCAGTAGCCCGGCAGGGGGACCCTACGAGCAGTACTTC
CDR3: CASSPAGGPYEQYF

D: -
size: -
V: TRBV28
J: TRBJ2-3
length: 13
DNA: TGTGCCAGCAGTTTACCCCGGGTTTATACGCAGTATTTT
CDR3: CASSLPRVYTQYF

D: TRBD2
size: -
V: TRBV11-2
J: TRBJ2-1
length: 15
DNA: TGTGCCAGCAGCTTCAAACTAGCGGGCCCGGGTGAGCAGTTCTTC
CDR3: CASSFKLAGPGEQFF

D: TRBD1
size: -
V: TRBV6-1
J: TRBJ1-5
length: 15
DNA: TGTGCCAGCAGTGATACGACAGGGCTCGGTCAGCCCCAGCATTTT
CDR3: CASSDTTGLGQPQHF

D: TRBD1
size: -
V: TRBV27
J: TRBJ1-6
length: 15
DNA: TGTGCCAACCCCGGACAGGGAGATTATAATTCACCCCTCCACTTT
CDR3: CANPGQGDYNSPLHF

D: -
size: -
V: TRBV11-2
J: TRBJ2-3
length: 14
DNA: TGTGCCAGCAGCCCGAGAGGGGGTGGAGATACGCAGTATTTT
CDR3: CASSPRGGGDTQYF

D: -
size: -
V: TRBV6-6
J: TRBJ1-4
length: 16
DNA: TGTGCCAGCAGCCCATCCCGGACAGCCCTAAATGAAAAACTGTTTTTT
CDR3: CASSPSRTALNEKLFF

D: TRBD1
size: -
V: TRBV4-1
J: TRBJ1-2
length: 14
DNA: TGCGCCAGCAGCCAAGCAGGGGGCGTCTATGGCTACACCTTC
CDR3: CASSQAGGVYGYTF

D: -
size: -
V: TRBV5-1
J: TRBJ1-1
length: 14
DNA: TGCGCCAGCAGCTTGTGGGGCGAGAACACTGAAGCTTTCTTT
CDR3: CASSLWGENTEAFF

D: -
size: -
V: TRBV6-6
J: TRBJ1-2
length: 15
DNA: TGTGCCAGCAGACTTGGACAGCTGATAAACTATGGCTACACCTTC
CDR3: CASRLGQLINYGYTF

D: TRBD2
size: -
V: TRBV5-1
J: TRBJ2-5
length: 15
DNA: TGCGCCAGCAGCGACCTACGGGAGGGCCAAGAGACCCAGTACTTC
CDR3: CASSDLREGQETQYF

D: -
size: once
V: TRBV13
J: TRBJ2-7
length: 14
DNA: TGTGCCAGCAGCTTAGGCAGGGATGACTACGAGCAGTACTTC
CDR3: CASSLGRDDYEQYF

D: -
size: once
V: TRBV27
J: TRBJ1-1
length: 13
DNA: TGTGCCAGCAGTTTGGGCGGGGACACTGAAGCTTTCTTT
CDR3: CASSLGGDTEAFF

D: TRBD2
size: -
V: TRBV7-9
J: TRBJ2-4
length: 15
DNA: TGTGCCAGCAGCTACACAGGACTAGTCAAAAACATTCAGTACTTC
CDR3: CASSYTGLVKNIQYF

D: TRBD1
size: -
V: TRBV28
J: TRBJ1-2
length: 16
DNA: TGTGCCAGCAGTGTGGAACAGGGGGGCCCCTCCTATGGCTACACCTTC
CDR3: CASSVEQGGPSYGYTF

D: TRBD2
size: -
V: TRBV2
J: TRBJ2-3
length: 15
DNA: TGTGCCAGCACCTTGACTAGCGGGACCCCAGATACGCAGTATTTT
CDR3: CASTLTSGTPDTQYF

D: -
size: -
V: TRBV19
J: TRBJ1-3
length: 16
DNA: TGTGCCAGTAGTTTTGATTTGAGGAGCTCTGGAAACACCATATATTTT
CDR3: CASSFDLRSSGNTIYF

D: -
size: -
V: TRBV6-6
J: TRBJ2-3
length: 12
DNA: TGTGCCAGCAGTTCTTCTAGGGATACGCAGTATTTT
CDR3: CASSSSRDTQYF

D: -
size: -
V: TRBV6-5
J: TRBJ2-3
length: 14
DNA: TGTGCCAGCAGCCGTGGCGGCCTGGAAGATACGCAGTATTTT
CDR3: CASSRGGLEDTQYF

D: -
size: -
V: TRBV5-8
J: TRBJ1-4
length: 14
DNA: TGTGCCAGCAGCTTGTCCGTTAGGAGCGAAAAACTGTTTTTT
CDR3: CASSLSVRSEKLFF

D: -
size: -
V: TRBV5-1
J: TRBJ2-7
length: 15
DNA: TGCGCCAGCAGCTTGGGGGTAGGGAGGTCCTACGAGCAGTACTTC
CDR3: CASSLGVGRSYEQYF

D: -
size: -
V: TRBV6-4
J: TRBJ1-3
length: 17
DNA: TGTGCCAGCAGTGACTCGGGCAGCAACCACTCTGGAAACACCATATATTTT
CDR3: CASSDSGSNHSGNTIYF

D: TRBD2
size: -
V: TRBV15
J: TRBJ2-7
length: 13
DNA: TGTGCCGTTCTCGGCCTAGCGGGACGCGAGCAGTACTTC
CDR3: CAVLGLAGREQYF

D: -
size: -
V: TRBV28
J: TRBJ1-5
length: 15
DNA: TGTGCCAGCATTTCTGGGGTGGGGCGGCATCAGCCCCAGCATTTT
CDR3: CASISGVGRHQPQHF

D: -
size: -
V: TRBV19
J: TRBJ1-2
length: 18
DNA: TGTGCCAGTAGTATTGGGTTCTCAGGTCTCCCCACCAACTATGGCTACACCTTC
CDR3: CASSIGFSGLPTNYGYTF

D: TRBD1
size: -
V: TRBV11-2
J: TRBJ2-7
length: 14
DNA: TGTGCCAGCAGCCCGGGACAGGCCCCCTACGAGCAGTACTTC
CDR3: CASSPGQAPYEQYF

D: -
size: -
V: TRBV3-1/TRBV3-2
J: TRBJ1-6
length: 15
DNA: TGTGCCAGCAGCCAAGATAGGGGATATAATTCACCCCTCCACTTT
CDR3: CASSQDRGYNSPLHF

D: -
size: once
V: TRBV30
J: TRBJ1-5
length: 14
DNA: TGTGCCTGGAGTGTAGACAGAAGGAGTCAGCCCCAGCATTTT
CDR3: CAWSVDRRSQPQHF

D: TRBD1
size: once
V: TRBV24-1
J: TRBJ2-5
length: 13
DNA: TGTGCCACCTGGGACAGGGAGAAAGAGACCCAGTACTTC
CDR3: CATWDREKETQYF

D: TRBD1
size: -
V: TRBV4-1
J: TRBJ1-5
length: 17
DNA: TGCGCCAGCAGCCAAGGGACTTTAAGGACAGGTTATCAGCCCCAGCATTTT
CDR3: CASSQGTLRTGYQPQHF

D: TRBD1
size: -
V: TRBV5-1
J: TRBJ1-1
length: 14
DNA: TGCGCCAGCAAGGGGGCATCTTCGAGCACTGAAGCTTTCTTT
CDR3: CASKGASSSTEAFF

D: -
size: once
V: TRBV2
J: TRBJ1-5
length: 14
DNA: TGTGCCAGCAGTGACTTAACAGGGAATCAGCCCCAGCATTTT
CDR3: CASSDLTGNQPQHF

D: TRBD2
size: few
V: TRBV2
J: TRBJ2-7
length: 14
DNA: TGTGCCAGCATAGGGCAAGCGGGAGCTGGCGAGCAGTACTTC
CDR3: CASIGQAGAGEQYF

D: TRBD1
size: -
V: TRBV2
J: TRBJ2-2
length: 16
DNA: TGTGCCAGCAGTGACGGGACAGGGAGACTCACCGGGGAGCTGTTTTTT
CDR3: CASSDGTGRLTGELFF

D: TRBD1
size: -
V: TRBV27
J: TRBJ1-2
length: 15
DNA: TGTGCCAGCAGTTTAAAGGCAGGGGGAGTCTATGGCTACACCTTC
CDR3: CASSLKAGGVYGYTF

D: -
size: -
V: TRBV4-3
J: TRBJ1-2
length: 14
DNA: TGCGCCAGCAGCCAGGACGCAGGGGAAGAGGACTACACCTTC
CDR3: CASSQDAGEEDYTF

D: -
size: -
V: TRBV5-8
J: TRBJ1-5
length: 12
DNA: TGTGCCAGCGTGAGCAGCAATCAGCCCCAGCATTTT
CDR3: CASVSSNQPQHF

D: TRBD2
size: -
V: TRBV13
J: TRBJ2-3
length: 17
DNA: TGTGCCAGCAGTCGGGCCACTAGCGGGACAAACACAGATACGCAGTATTTT
CDR3: CASSRATSGTNTDTQYF

D: -
size: -
V: TRBV20-1
J: TRBJ2-1
length: 11
DNA: TGCAGTGCTCCCGTTCTTAATGAGCAGTTCTTC
CDR3: CSAPVLNEQFF

D: TRBD2
size: -
V: TRBV9
J: TRBJ2-5
length: 11
DNA: TGTGCCAGCAGCCCGGGGGGGACCCAGTACTTC
CDR3: CASSPGGTQYF

D: TRBD1
size: -
V: TRBV28
J: TRBJ1-2
length: 15
DNA: TGTGCCGGTCGATATGGGACAGGGGGCGGCTATGGCTACACCTTC
CDR3: CAGRYGTGGGYGYTF

D: -
size: -
V: TRBV24-1
J: TRBJ2-1
length: 15
DNA: TGTGCCTCGGCTAGTAGCGGAGGATCCTACAATGAGCAGTTCTTC
CDR3: CASASSGGSYNEQFF

D: TRBD2
size: -
V: TRBV9
J: TRBJ2-7
length: 15
DNA: TGTGCCAGCAGCGAGGCGGGAGAAAGCTCCTACGAGCAGTACTTC
CDR3: CASSEAGESSYEQYF

D: TRBD2
size: -
V: TRBV6-6
J: TRBJ2-2
length: 15
DNA: TGTGCCAGCAGTCGTAGCGGGAGTGACACCGGGGAGCTGTTTTTT
CDR3: CASSRSGSDTGELFF